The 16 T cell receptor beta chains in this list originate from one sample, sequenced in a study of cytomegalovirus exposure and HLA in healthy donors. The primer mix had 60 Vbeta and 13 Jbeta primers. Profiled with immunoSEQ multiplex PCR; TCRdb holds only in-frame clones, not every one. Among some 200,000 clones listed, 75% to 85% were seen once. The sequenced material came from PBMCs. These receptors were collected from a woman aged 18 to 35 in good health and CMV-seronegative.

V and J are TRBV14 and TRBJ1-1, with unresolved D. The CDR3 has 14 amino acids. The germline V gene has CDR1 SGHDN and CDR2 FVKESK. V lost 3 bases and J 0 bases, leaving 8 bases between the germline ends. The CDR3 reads CASSQADMNTEAFF. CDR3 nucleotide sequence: TGTGCCAGCAGCCAGGCAGATATGAACACTGAAGCTTTCTTT.

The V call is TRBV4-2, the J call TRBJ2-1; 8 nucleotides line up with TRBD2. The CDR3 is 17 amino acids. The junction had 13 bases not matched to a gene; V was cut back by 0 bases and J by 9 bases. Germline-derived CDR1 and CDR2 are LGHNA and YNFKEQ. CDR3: CASSQDNGGAPWSEQFF. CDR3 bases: TGTGCCAGCAGCCAAGATAACGGGGGGGCCCCTTGGAGTGAGCAGTTCTTC.

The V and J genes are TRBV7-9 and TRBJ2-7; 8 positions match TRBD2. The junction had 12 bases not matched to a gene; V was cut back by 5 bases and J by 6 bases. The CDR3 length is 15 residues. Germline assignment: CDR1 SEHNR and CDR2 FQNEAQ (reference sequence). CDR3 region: CASSVTGTRKPEQYF. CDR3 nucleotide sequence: TGTGCCAGCAGCGTTACCGGGACTAGGAAGCCCGAGCAGTACTTC.

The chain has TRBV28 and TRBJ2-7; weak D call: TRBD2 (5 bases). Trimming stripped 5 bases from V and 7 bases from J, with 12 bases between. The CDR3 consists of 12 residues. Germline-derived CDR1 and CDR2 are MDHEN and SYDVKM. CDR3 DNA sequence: TGTGCCAGCAGTCCCTCCCGGAGGGAGCAGTACTTC. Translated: CASSPSRREQYF. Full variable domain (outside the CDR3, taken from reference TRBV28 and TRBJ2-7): DVKVTQSSRYLVKRTGEKVFLECVQDMDHENMFWYRQDPGLGLRLIYFSYDVKMKEKGDIPEGYSVSREKKERFSLILESASTNQTSMYLCASSPSRREQYFGPGTRLTVT.

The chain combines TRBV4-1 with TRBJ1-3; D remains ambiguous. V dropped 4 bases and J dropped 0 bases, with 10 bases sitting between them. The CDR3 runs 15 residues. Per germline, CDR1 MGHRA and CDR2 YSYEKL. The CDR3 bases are TGCGCCAGCAGCCCCCAAGCCCTCTCTGGAAACACCATATATTTT. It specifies CASSPQALSGNTIYF.

CDR3 DNA sequence: TGTGCCAGCAGTTTAAGTCTAGCGGGTTACAATGAGCAGTTCTTC. Translated: CASSLSLAGYNEQFF. The rearrangement joins TRBV27 to TRBJ2-1; 8 bases line up with TRBD2. The germline V gene has CDR1 MNHEY and CDR2 SMNVEV (reference sequence). The length of the CDR3 is 15 residues. V was pared by 2 bases and J by 4 bases, with 4 bases of the junction left unmatched.

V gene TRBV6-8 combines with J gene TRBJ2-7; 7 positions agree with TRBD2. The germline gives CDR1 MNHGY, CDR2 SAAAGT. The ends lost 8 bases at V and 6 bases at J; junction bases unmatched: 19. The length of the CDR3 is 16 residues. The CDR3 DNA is TGTGCCAGCTCCCAAGGGAGGGAGGTCAACGTGGGCGAGCAGTACTTC. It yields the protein CASSQGREVNVGEQYF.

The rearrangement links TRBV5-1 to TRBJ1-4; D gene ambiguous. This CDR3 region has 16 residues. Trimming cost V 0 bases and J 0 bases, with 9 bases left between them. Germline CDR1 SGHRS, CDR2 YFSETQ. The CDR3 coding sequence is TGCGCCAGCAGCTTGGACAGACCCTCAACTAATGAAAAACTGTTTTTT. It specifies CASSLDRPSTNEKLFF.

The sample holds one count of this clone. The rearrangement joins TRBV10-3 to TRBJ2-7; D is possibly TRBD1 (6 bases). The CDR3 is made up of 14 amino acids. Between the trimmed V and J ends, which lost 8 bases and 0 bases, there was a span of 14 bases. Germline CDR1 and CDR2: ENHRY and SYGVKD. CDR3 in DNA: TGTGCCATCTGGGACAAGACGAACTCCTACGAGCAGTACTTC. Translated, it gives CAIWDKTNSYEQYF.

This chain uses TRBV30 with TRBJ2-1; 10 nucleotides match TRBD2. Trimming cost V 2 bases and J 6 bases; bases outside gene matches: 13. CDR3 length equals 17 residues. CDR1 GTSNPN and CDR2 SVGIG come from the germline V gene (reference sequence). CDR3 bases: TGTGCCTGGAGTTCGACTAGCGGGTGGCCCGATTTCAATGAGCAGTTCTTC. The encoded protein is CAWSSTSGWPDFNEQFF.

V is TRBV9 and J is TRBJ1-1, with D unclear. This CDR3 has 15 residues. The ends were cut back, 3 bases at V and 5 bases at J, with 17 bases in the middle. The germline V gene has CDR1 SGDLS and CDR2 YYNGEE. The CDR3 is CASSADPGESTEAFF. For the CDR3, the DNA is TGTGCCAGCAGCGCCGACCCAGGTGAATCGACTGAAGCTTTCTTT. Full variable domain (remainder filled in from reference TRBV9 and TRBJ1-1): DSGVTQTPKHLITATGQRVTLRCSPRSGDLSVYWYQQSLDQGLQFLIQYYNGEERAKGNILERFSAQQFPDLHSELNLSSLELGDSALYFCASSADPGESTEAFFGQGTRLTVV.

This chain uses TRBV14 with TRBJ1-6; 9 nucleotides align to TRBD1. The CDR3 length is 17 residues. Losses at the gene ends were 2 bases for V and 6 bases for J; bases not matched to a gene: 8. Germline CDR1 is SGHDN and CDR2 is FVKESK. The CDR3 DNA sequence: TGTGCCAGCAGCCAAAATCTCGGACAGGGGATTAATTCACCCCTCCACTTT. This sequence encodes CASSQNLGQGINSPLHF.

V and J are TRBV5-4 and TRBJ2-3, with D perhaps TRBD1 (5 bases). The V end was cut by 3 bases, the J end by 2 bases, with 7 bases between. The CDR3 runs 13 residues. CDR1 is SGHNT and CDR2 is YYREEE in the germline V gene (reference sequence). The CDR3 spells CASSSTDTDTQYF. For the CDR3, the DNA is TGTGCCAGCAGCTCGACAGACACAGATACGCAGTATTTT.

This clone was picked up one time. The CDR3 sequence is CATARGTGGGFYGYTF. In DNA form, the CDR3 reads TGTGCCACCGCCAGAGGGACAGGGGGAGGATTCTATGGCTACACCTTC. V gene TRBV27 combines with J gene TRBJ1-2; 11 bases match TRBD1. V lost 10 bases, J lost 4 bases, and 14 bases stayed unmatched. This CDR3 spans 16 amino acids. CDR1 and CDR2 (germline): MNHEY, SMNVEV (reference sequence).

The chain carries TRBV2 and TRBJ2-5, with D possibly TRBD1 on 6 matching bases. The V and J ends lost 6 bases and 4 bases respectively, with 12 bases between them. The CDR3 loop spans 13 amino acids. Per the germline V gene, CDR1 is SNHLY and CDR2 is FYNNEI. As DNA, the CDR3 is TGTGCCAGCAGGGTACAGGGCCCAGAGACCCAGTACTTC. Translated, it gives CASRVQGPETQYF.

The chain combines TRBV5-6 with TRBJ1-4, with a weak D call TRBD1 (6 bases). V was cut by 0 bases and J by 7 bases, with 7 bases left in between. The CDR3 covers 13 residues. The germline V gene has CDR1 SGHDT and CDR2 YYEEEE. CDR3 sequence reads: CASSLGTVEKLFF. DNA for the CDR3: TGTGCCAGCAGCTTGGGGACAGTTGAAAAACTGTTTTTT. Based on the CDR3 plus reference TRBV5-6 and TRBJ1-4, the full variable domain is DAGVTQSPTHLIKTRGQQVTLRCSPKSGHDTVSWYQQALGQGPQFIFQYYEEEERQRGNFPDRFSGHQFPNYSSELNVNALLLGDSALYLCASSLGTVEKLFFGSGTQLSVL.